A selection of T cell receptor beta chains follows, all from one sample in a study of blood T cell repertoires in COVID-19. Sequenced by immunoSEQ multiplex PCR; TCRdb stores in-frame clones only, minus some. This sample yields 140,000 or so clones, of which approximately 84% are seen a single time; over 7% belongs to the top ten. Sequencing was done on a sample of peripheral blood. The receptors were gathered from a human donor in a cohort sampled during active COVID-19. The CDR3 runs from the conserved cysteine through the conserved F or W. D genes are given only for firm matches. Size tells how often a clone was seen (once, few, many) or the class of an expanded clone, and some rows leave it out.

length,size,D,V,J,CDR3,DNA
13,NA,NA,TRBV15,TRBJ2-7,CATSRDKRDEQYF,TGTGCCACCAGCAGAGATAAGAGGGACGAGCAGTACTTC
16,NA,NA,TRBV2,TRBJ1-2,CASSLGLTNGNYGYTF,TGTGCCAGCAGTCTGGGACTGACTAACGGTAACTATGGCTACACCTTC
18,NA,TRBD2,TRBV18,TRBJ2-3,CASSPMAGGPSGTDTQYF,TGTGCCAGCTCACCAATGGCGGGGGGCCCATCCGGCACAGATACGCAGTATTTT
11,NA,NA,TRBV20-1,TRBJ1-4,CSANLQGELFF,TGCAGTGCTAACCTACAGGGTGAGCTGTTTTTT
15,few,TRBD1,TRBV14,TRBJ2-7,CASSPQTGGSYEQYF,TGTGCCAGCAGCCCCCAGACAGGGGGATCCTACGAGCAGTACTTC
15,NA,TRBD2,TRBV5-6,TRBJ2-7,CASSFLAGGNYEQYF,TGTGCCAGCAGCTTCCTAGCGGGGGGAAACTACGAGCAGTACTTC
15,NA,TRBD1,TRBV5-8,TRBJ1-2,CASSVGQGSGYGYTF,TGTGCCAGCAGCGTGGGACAGGGAAGCGGCTATGGCTACACCTTC
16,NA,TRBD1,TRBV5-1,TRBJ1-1,CASSLYGQGGGTEAFF,TGCGCCAGCAGCTTGTACGGACAGGGGGGAGGCACTGAAGCTTTCTTT
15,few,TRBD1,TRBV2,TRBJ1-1,CASKGQVFSNTEAFF,TGTGCCAGCAAAGGACAGGTGTTCTCCAACACTGAAGCTTTCTTT
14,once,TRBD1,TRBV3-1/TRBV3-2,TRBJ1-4,CASRLTGGIEKLFF,TGTGCCAGCAGATTAACAGGGGGGATTGAAAAACTGTTTTTT
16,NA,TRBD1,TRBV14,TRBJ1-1,CASSRPGGGLNTEAFF,TGTGCCAGCAGCCGCCCAGGGGGCGGTTTGAACACTGAAGCTTTCTTT
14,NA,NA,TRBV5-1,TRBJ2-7,CASSLEVKTTEQYF,TGCGCCAGCAGCTTGGAGGTAAAAACTACGGAGCAGTACTTC
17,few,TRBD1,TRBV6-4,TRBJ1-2,CASSDRLNRGPYYGYTF,TGTGCCAGCAGTGACCGGTTAAACAGGGGGCCTTACTATGGCTACACCTTC
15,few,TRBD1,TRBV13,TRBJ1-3,CASSLVRGDGNTIYF,TGTGCCAGCAGCTTAGTCAGGGGGGACGGAAACACCATATATTTT
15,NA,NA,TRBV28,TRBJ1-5,CASSFYMGGRQPQHF,TGTGCCAGCAGTTTTTATATGGGGGGTCGACAGCCCCAGCATTTT
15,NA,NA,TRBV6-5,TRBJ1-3,CASSYSQLSGNTIYF,TGTGCCAGCAGTTACTCACAGCTCTCTGGAAACACCATATATTTT
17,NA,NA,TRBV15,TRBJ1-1,CATSSAWGQRVNTEAFF,TGTGCCACCAGCTCCGCATGGGGTCAGAGGGTGAACACTGAAGCTTTCTTT
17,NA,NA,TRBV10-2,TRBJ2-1,CASSAGAGDRSYNEQFF,TGCGCCAGCAGTGCTGGGGCAGGGGATAGATCCTACAATGAGCAGTTCTTC
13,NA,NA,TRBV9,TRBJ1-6,CASSVSRGGPLHF,TGTGCCAGCAGCGTAAGCCGAGGTGGGCCCCTCCACTTT
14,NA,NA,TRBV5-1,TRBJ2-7,CASSPEQPAYEQYF,TGCGCCAGCAGCCCGGAGCAGCCCGCCTACGAGCAGTACTTC
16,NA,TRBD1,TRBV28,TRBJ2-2,CASSTWTGPGTGELFF,TGTGCCAGCAGTACCTGGACAGGGCCCGGCACCGGGGAGCTGTTTTTT
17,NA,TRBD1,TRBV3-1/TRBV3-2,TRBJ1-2,CASSHLRRDRGNYGYTF,TGTGCCAGCAGCCATTTAAGGCGGGACAGGGGTAACTATGGCTACACCTTC
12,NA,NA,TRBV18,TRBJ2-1,CASSPPIGEEFF,TGTGCCAGCTCACCACCGATTGGGGAGGAGTTCTTC